These 28 T cell receptor beta chains were all obtained from the same sample, sequenced in a study of blood T cell dynamics during melanoma immunotherapy (dated by TCRdb to 2018 to 2021). The library relied on the immunoSEQ multiplex PCR assay. Held by TCRdb, this immuneACCESS table contains in-frame sequences only and omits some clones. Under half of the omission traces to an unresolved V gene where checked; the cause of the rest is unknown. This sample lists about 5,000 clones; roughly 86% were detected once. The ten biggest clones cover approximately 17% of the sample. The time point label for this specimen denotes: pre-treatment baseline. The sample in question was blood, obtained from a patient treated with checkpoint blockade. Source of these receptors: a human donor with melanoma.

The sample holds one count of this clone. This rearrangement joins TRBV6-6 to TRBJ2-5, with TRBD1 matching 7 bases. The better agreement between TRBJ2-7 and the DNA end casts doubt on the J call. Germline V CDR1 and CDR2: MNHNY, SVGAGI (reference sequence). The CDR3 is made up of 14 amino acids. The CDR3 bases are TGTGCCAGCAGTTCCCTACAGGGGTTAAGCGAGCAGTACTTC. It is translated as CASSSLQGLSEQYF.

The chain couples TRBV7-2 to TRBJ2-5, with D tentatively TRBD1 (5 bases). The CDR3 is made up of 13 amino acids. The V and J ends lost 5 bases and 5 bases respectively, with 12 bases between them. CDR1 SGHTA and CDR2 FQGNSA come from the germline V gene. CDR3 loop: CASSLLQGETQYF. DNA of the CDR3: TGTGCCAGCAGCCTATTGCAGGGTGAGACCCAGTACTTC.

V is TRBV5-8 and J is TRBJ2-7; D gene uncertain. The V gene lost 1 base and the J gene lost 3 bases, with 8 bases spanning the gap. Germline-derived CDR1 and CDR2 are SGHTS and YDEGEE. This CDR3 comprises 13 residues. The CDR3 is CASSLRVGYEQYF. The CDR3 DNA reads as TGTGCCAGCAGCTTGAGGGTAGGCTACGAGCAGTACTTC.

This clone was counted a few times. The rearrangement joins TRBV27 to TRBJ1-4; D unclear. The V end was cut by 10 bases, the J end by 3 bases, with 18 bases between. CDR3 length: 15 amino acids. Germline lookup yields CDR1 MNHEY and CDR2 SMNVEV (reference sequence). The CDR3 nucleotides are TGTGCCACCGGACGTGGGAGAATGGCTAATGAAAAACTGTTTTTT. Translated: CATGRGRMANEKLFF.

The chain carries TRBV7-3 and TRBJ1-2; D perhaps matches TRBD1 (5 bases). The CDR3 contains 15 residues. Germline CDR1 SGHTA, CDR2 FQGTGA. With 5 bases removed from V and 2 bases from J, the gap between germline ends came to 15 bases. The CDR3 is CASSPGLTENYGYTF. The CDR3 DNA reads TGTGCCAGCAGCCCAGGGCTAACAGAAAACTATGGCTACACCTTC.

The rearrangement joins TRBV7-2 to TRBJ2-6; D unresolved. Trimming left V 5 bases short and J 2 bases short, with 10 bases between. Germline V gene data show CDR1 as SGHTA and CDR2 as FQGNSA. The CDR3 has 15 amino acids. The CDR3 DNA is TGTGCCAGCAGCCCGACACCTCCTGGGGCCAACGTCCTGACTTTC. As protein: CASSPTPPGANVLTF.

The chain couples TRBV5-6 to TRBJ2-1, with 12 bases identical to TRBD2. The germline gives CDR1 SGHDT, CDR2 YYEEEE. V lost 0 bases, J lost 0 bases, and 7 bases stayed unmatched. The CDR3 sequence is 19 residues long. CDR3 sequence: CASSLATSGSPSSYNEQFF. The DNA of the CDR3 is TGTGCCAGCAGCTTGGCGACTAGCGGGAGCCCAAGCTCCTACAATGAGCAGTTCTTC.

The V call is TRBV9, the J call TRBJ2-5, with TRBD2 matching 9 bases. Germline CDR1 and CDR2: SGDLS and YYNGEE. The CDR3 has 18 amino acids. V shed 4 bases and J 2 bases; nucleotides not matched to a gene: 15. This CDR3 reads CASSYTISGGTTQETQYF. The CDR3 coding sequence is TGTGCCAGCAGCTATACTATCAGCGGGGGGACCACTCAAGAGACCCAGTACTTC.

For the CDR3, the DNA is TGTGCCAGCAGCCCCGACAGGGGGTCCGGGGAGCTGTTTTTT. This translates into CASSPDRGSGELFF. The chain uses TRBV5-4 and TRBJ2-2; TRBD1 aligns across 9 bases. V lost 4 bases and J lost 6; bases outside the gene matches: 4. CDR3 length equals 14 residues. Germline V gene data show CDR1 as SGHNT and CDR2 as YYREEE (reference sequence). The full variable domain, its missing parts supplied by reference TRBV5-4 and TRBJ2-2, is ETGVTQSPTHLIKTRGQQVTLRCSSQSGHNTVSWYQQALGQGPQFIFQYYREEENGRGNFPPRFSGLQFPNYSSELNVNALELDDSALYLCASSPDRGSGELFFGEGSRLTVL.

DNA for the CDR3: TGCGCCAGCAGCTTGCGACTAGCGGGAGGCGGCGGGTCGGGTGAGCAGTTCTTC. Protein product: CASSLRLAGGGGSGEQFF. The chain couples TRBV5-1 to TRBJ2-1, with TRBD2 matching over 13 bases. Germline lookup yields CDR1 SGHRS and CDR2 YFSETQ. The junction had 13 bases not matched to a gene; V was cut back by 1 base and J by 9 bases. The CDR3 length is 18 residues. Drawing the rest from reference TRBV5-1 and TRBJ2-1, the complete variable domain is KAGVTQTPRYLIKTRGQQVTLSCSPISGHRSVSWYQQTPGQGLQFLFEYFSETQRNKGNFPGRFSGRQFSNSRSEMNVSTLELGDSALYLCASSLRLAGGGGSGEQFFGPGTRLTVL.

The rearrangement links TRBV5-1 to TRBJ2-2, with TRBD1 identical over 7 bases. Germline trimming cut 0 bases from V and 4 bases from J; bases unmatched to any gene: 6. The CDR3 has 16 residues. Looked up from germline, CDR1 is SGHRS and CDR2 is YFSETQ. DNA for the CDR3: TGCGCCAGCAGCTTGGAAGGGGGCTCGGGCACCGGGGAGCTGTTTTTT. It yields the protein CASSLEGGSGTGELFF. The complete variable domain, with remaining parts taken from reference TRBV5-1 and TRBJ2-2, reads KAGVTQTPRYLIKTRGQQVTLSCSPISGHRSVSWYQQTPGQGLQFLFEYFSETQRNKGNFPGRFSGRQFSNSRSEMNVSTLELGDSALYLCASSLEGGSGTGELFFGEGSRLTVL.

This clone was counted between two and nine times. The chain joins TRBV5-6 to TRBJ1-5; 11 bases match TRBD1. The germline V gene has CDR1 SGHDT and CDR2 YYEEEE. Trimming cost V 2 bases and J 4 bases; bases outside gene matches: 2. This CDR3 is 15 amino acids long. The CDR3 DNA is TGTGCCAGCAGCTTCGGGGACAGGGGGAATCAGCCCCAGCATTTT. It codes for CASSFGDRGNQPQHF.

The chain is built from TRBV14 and TRBJ2-1, with 11 bases lining up with TRBD2. The CDR3 has 19 residues. The germline V gene encodes CDR1 SGHDN and CDR2 FVKESK. The V segment lost 4 bases and the J segment 0 bases; nucleotides outside the gene matches: 11. CDR3: CASSPNLAGGPFSYNEQFF. The CDR3 nucleotides are TGTGCCAGCAGCCCGAATCTAGCGGGAGGCCCCTTCTCCTACAATGAGCAGTTCTTC.

The rearrangement joins TRBV18 to TRBJ2-7; 8 bases line up with TRBD1. CDR1 and CDR2 (germline): KGHSH, LQKENI. After removal of 5 bases from V and 2 bases from J, the junction contained 8 bases not matched to a gene. The CDR3 runs 15 residues. CDR3 residues: CASSAMTGAAYEQYF. CDR3 nucleotide sequence: TGTGCCAGCTCAGCCATGACAGGGGCGGCCTACGAGCAGTACTTC.

The chain has TRBV28 and TRBJ1-1; maybe TRBD1 (6 bases). V dropped 2 bases and J dropped 4 bases, with 23 bases sitting between them. Germline V gives CDR1 MDHEN, CDR2 SYDVKM. The CDR3 sequence is 18 residues long. The CDR3 sequence: CASSLGGRARAFSTEAFF. The CDR3 region has the DNA TGTGCCAGCAGTTTAGGGGGCAGGGCCCGCGCATTCTCCACTGAAGCTTTCTTT. Filled out from reference TRBV28 and TRBJ1-1, the complete variable domain reads DVKVTQSSRYLVKRTGEKVFLECVQDMDHENMFWYRQDPGLGLRLIYFSYDVKMKEKGDIPEGYSVSREKKERFSLILESASTNQTSMYLCASSLGGRARAFSTEAFFGQGTRLTVV.

V usage is TRBV6-6 and J usage is TRBJ2-3; the D gene is possibly TRBD1 (6 bases). CDR1 is MNHNY and CDR2 is SVGAGI in the germline V gene (reference sequence). This CDR3 is built from 14 residues. Trimming removed 5 bases at V and 6 bases at J, with 15 bases between. Here the CDR3 DNA reads TGTGCCAGCAGTCCAGCCCCCGACAGGGATACGCAGTATTTT. This encodes CASSPAPDRDTQYF.

V is TRBV30 and J is TRBJ1-1; D is ambiguous. The CDR3 has 11 residues. Trimming took 0 bases from V and 6 from J, leaving 5 bases between them. Per germline, CDR1 GTSNPN and CDR2 SVGIG (reference sequence). The CDR3 DNA follows: TGTGCCTGGAGTGTACTCGCTGAAGCTTTCTTT. As protein: CAWSVLAEAFF.

CDR3 DNA: TGTGCCAGCAGGAACCCGGGACGGATCCCCTACGAGCAGTACTTC. Its protein is CASRNPGRIPYEQYF. This chain links TRBV6-1 with TRBJ2-7, with D tentatively TRBD1 or TRBD2 (5 bases each). Trimming took off 6 bases at V and 2 bases at J, with 17 bases between the two ends. The CDR3 contains 15 residues. Germline values: CDR1 MNHNS, CDR2 SASEGT.

This chain's CDR3 is CASKRGLDGNIQYF. CDR3 nucleotides: TGTGCCAGTAAAAGGGGGCTTGATGGGAACATTCAGTACTTC. The chain is built from TRBV19 and TRBJ2-4; 7 bases are shared with TRBD1. The V gene end was trimmed by 7 bases and the J gene end by 7 bases; junction bases not matched to a gene: 10. CDR3 length: 14 residues. Germline V CDR1 and CDR2: LNHDA, SQIVND (reference sequence).

The chain links TRBV18 to TRBJ2-2; TRBD1 might be the D (6 bases). Looked up from germline, CDR1 is KGHSH and CDR2 is LQKENI. The CDR3 has 13 amino acids. Trimming pared 4 bases from V and 6 bases from J, leaving 9 bases between. CDR3 protein: CASSLQGSGELFF. CDR3 nucleotide sequence: TGTGCCAGCTCACTTCAGGGGTCCGGGGAGCTGTTTTTT.

There are a few counts of this clone. The V gene is TRBV28, the J gene TRBJ2-7; TRBD2 matches 13 bases. With 4 bases clipped from V and 7 bases from J, the junction kept 7 bases outside the gene matches. The CDR3 extends over 15 amino acids. Looked up from germline, CDR1 is MDHEN and CDR2 is SYDVKM. CDR3 in DNA: TGTGCCAGCAGTTGGACTAGCGGGAGAACGGGGGAGCAGTACTTC. This translates into CASSWTSGRTGEQYF.

The J gene is TRBJ1-3, the V gene TRBV28, with a tentative D call TRBD1 (6 bases). CDR3 length equals 16 residues. V lost 4 bases and J lost 0, with 13 bases in between. Germline V CDR1 and CDR2: MDHEN, SYDVKM. The DNA of the CDR3 is TGTGCCAGCAGTTCCGCGGGCAGGGGCTCTGGAAACACCATATATTTT. Protein: CASSSAGRGSGNTIYF.

The chain joins TRBV6-4 to TRBJ1-5, with no clear D. CDR1 and CDR2 from the germline V gene are MRHNA and SNTAGT. With 3 bases removed from V and 4 bases from J, the gap between germline ends came to 10 bases. This CDR3 region has 14 residues. The CDR3 DNA reads as TGTGCCAGCAGTGAATGGGGAATGAATCAGCCCCAGCATTTT. It yields the protein CASSEWGMNQPQHF.

V is TRBV6-1 and J is TRBJ2-1, with 7 nucleotides matching TRBD1. The junction had 13 bases not matched to a gene; V was cut back by 6 bases and J by 8 bases. This CDR3 has 15 residues. Per germline, CDR1 MNHNS and CDR2 SASEGT. DNA of the CDR3: TGTGCCAGCAGCGCAAGACAGGGATTGGCGGATGAGCAGTTCTTC. Encoded protein: CASSARQGLADEQFF.

This clone was detected once. The chain links TRBV5-1 to TRBJ1-5, with 7 bases fitting TRBD1. Per the germline V gene, CDR1 is SGHRS and CDR2 is YFSETQ. CDR3 size: 14 residues. With 4 bases clipped from V and 3 bases from J, the junction kept 4 bases outside the gene matches. The DNA for the CDR3 is TGCGCCAGCAGCGAAGGGACAGTCAATCAGCCCCAGCATTTT. It is translated as CASSEGTVNQPQHF.

This rearrangement joins TRBV4-1 to TRBJ1-3; D is uncertain. V lost 0 bases and J 2 bases, leaving 11 bases between the germline ends. CDR3 length equals 16 residues. Germline V CDR1 and CDR2: MGHRA, YSYEKL. The CDR3 DNA sequence: TGCGCCAGCAGCCAAGATCGATTCGGTGCTGGAAACACCATATATTTT. It encodes CASSQDRFGAGNTIYF.

This chain connects TRBV6-1 to TRBJ1-1, with D perhaps TRBD1 (6 bases). Germline V gives CDR1 MNHNS, CDR2 SASEGT. CDR3 length: 15 residues. V shed 4 bases and J shed 5 bases, with 17 bases lying between them. CDR3 DNA sequence: TGTGCCAGCAGTGGACCGGGCCATAGGGGGACTGAAGCTTTCTTT. Translated, it gives CASSGPGHRGTEAFF.

This clone has a single count. The chain couples TRBV2 to TRBJ2-3; TRBD2 agrees at 7 bases. This CDR3 region has 15 residues. From germline, CDR1 is SNHLY and CDR2 FYNNEI. Trimming at V came to 6 bases and at J to 2 bases, leaving 8 bases not matched to a gene. The CDR3 coding sequence is TGTGCCAGCAGACCAAGCGGGACTTTCACAGATACGCAGTATTTT. It yields the protein CASRPSGTFTDTQYF.